What follows are 21 T cell receptor beta chains derived from one specimen sequenced in a study of OX40 agonist ivuxolimab in advanced cancers. This table comes from immunoSEQ multiplex PCR, and its TCRdb copy is limited to in-frame clones, with some not included. Of about 18,000 clones in the sample, approximately 83% were seen once. The sample was CD4+ or CD8+ T cells sorted from blood, taken in a trial of the OX40 agonist ivuxolimab. The source is an adult with an advanced solid tumor such as melanoma, head and neck, liver or kidney cancer.

The sample holds one count of this clone. CDR3 amino acids: CASSPIPTGSGNTIYF. The CDR3, as DNA: TGTGCCAGTAGTCCCATTCCTACAGGTTCTGGAAACACCATATATTTT. The J gene is TRBJ1-3, the V gene TRBV19; possibly TRBD1 for D (5 bases). The germline V gene encodes CDR1 LNHDA and CDR2 SQIVND (reference sequence). This CDR3 has 16 amino acids. Deletions cut 5 bases from V and 1 base from J, with 15 bases between.

This clone was found once. The J gene is TRBJ1-1, the V gene TRBV13; D is ambiguous. This CDR3 is built from 14 residues. The V gene lost 5 bases and the J gene lost 1 base, with 11 bases spanning the gap. Germline V gives CDR1 PRHDT, CDR2 FYEKMQ (reference sequence). The CDR3 spells CASSPLAPNTEAFF. CDR3 nucleotides: TGTGCCAGCAGCCCCTTGGCCCCGAACACTGAAGCTTTCTTT.

J is TRBJ2-7 and V is TRBV9; 11 nucleotides agree with TRBD1. CDR1 is SGDLS, CDR2 YYNGEE, per germline. With 0 bases clipped from V and 3 bases from J, the junction kept 5 bases outside the gene matches. This CDR3 contains 16 residues. The CDR3 coding sequence is TGTGCCAGCAGCGTAGGGACAGGGGGCATTGACTACGAGCAGTACTTC. Translated: CASSVGTGGIDYEQYF.

This chain uses TRBV7-9 with TRBJ2-3; D remains ambiguous. This CDR3 has 10 amino acids. The germline gives CDR1 SEHNR, CDR2 FQNEAQ (reference sequence). V lost 7 bases and J 4 bases, leaving 3 bases between the germline ends. CDR3 sequence reads: CASIADTQYF. The CDR3 DNA follows: TGTGCCAGCATCGCAGATACGCAGTATTTT.

This rearrangement joins TRBV4-1 to TRBJ1-4; tentatively, D is TRBD1 (6 bases). This CDR3 comprises 16 residues. Germline V gene data show CDR1 as MGHRA and CDR2 as YSYEKL. The V end was cut by 1 base, the J end by 8 bases, with 17 bases between. The CDR3 DNA sequence: TGCGCCAGCAGCCAAGGGCGGGGGCCGATAGGCGAAAAACTGTTTTTT. This encodes CASSQGRGPIGEKLFF.

This chain's CDR3 is CASSFAGGEDEAFF. DNA for the CDR3: TGTGCCAGCAGCTTCGCAGGAGGAGAGGATGAAGCTTTCTTT. The V call is TRBV7-9, the J call TRBJ1-1; unclear D gene. The CDR3 contains 14 residues. The germline gives CDR1 SEHNR, CDR2 FQNEAQ (reference sequence). The ends were cut back, 3 bases at V and 7 bases at J, with 15 bases in the middle.

The chain is built from TRBV6-5 and TRBJ2-4, with 9 bases identical to TRBD1. With V trimmed by 0 bases and J by 13 bases, 7 bases remained unmatched. The CDR3 runs to 14 residues. Germline V gene data show CDR1 as MNHEY and CDR2 as SVGAGI. CDR3 sequence reads: CASSYSGDRVGQYF. The CDR3 coding sequence is TGTGCCAGCAGTTACTCCGGGGACAGGGTTGGGCAGTACTTC.

This chain joins TRBV27 and TRBJ1-5, with D unresolved. The CDR3 covers 13 residues. Germline assignment: CDR1 MNHEY and CDR2 SMNVEV (reference sequence). Trimming pared 3 bases from V and 4 bases from J, leaving 7 bases between. CDR3 nucleotide sequence: TGTGCCAGCAGTTTGTCAGCTAATCAGCCCCAGCATTTT. Translation gives CASSLSANQPQHF.

The count of this clone is one. V is TRBV4-1 and J is TRBJ2-5; maybe TRBD1 (5 bases). CDR1 and CDR2 (germline): MGHRA, YSYEKL. V gave up 4 bases and J gave up 5 bases, with 14 bases separating them. This CDR3 spans 14 amino acids. This CDR3 reads CASSPQGLGETQYF. The CDR3 DNA is TGCGCCAGCAGCCCTCAGGGATTAGGGGAGACCCAGTACTTC.

The chain is built from TRBV2 and TRBJ2-3, with D possibly matching TRBD2 (6 bases). This CDR3 comprises 15 residues. Germline loops: CDR1 SNHLY, CDR2 FYNNEI. Trimming removed 8 bases at V and 5 bases at J, with 20 bases between. The CDR3 nucleotides are TGTGCCAGCCCCCAGGCCAATGGGAGGCGAGATACGCAGTATTTT. Protein: CASPQANGRRDTQYF.

The chain has TRBV27 and TRBJ1-5; TRBD1 might be the D (5 bases). The CDR3 sequence is 14 residues long. Deletions cut 0 bases from V and 3 bases from J, with 6 bases between. Germline CDR1 MNHEY, CDR2 SMNVEV (reference sequence). The CDR3 DNA reads as TGTGCCAGCAGTTTATCGGGGGACAATCAGCCCCAGCATTTT. Protein: CASSLSGDNQPQHF.

The V call is TRBV28, the J call TRBJ2-5; 16 bases fit TRBD2. Germline CDR1 reads MDHEN; CDR2 reads SYDVKM. CDR3 length equals 17 residues. Trimming removed 5 bases from V and 2 bases from J; junction bases left unmatched: 5. The CDR3: CASSGGGLAGGQETQYF. In nucleotides, the CDR3 is TGTGCCAGCAGTGGTGGGGGACTAGCGGGAGGGCAAGAGACCCAGTACTTC.

This clone qualifies as large. V usage is TRBV27 and J usage is TRBJ1-1; D call uncertain. CDR1 and CDR2 from the germline V gene are MNHEY and SMNVEV (reference sequence). There are 12 residues in the CDR3. Trimming took 8 bases from V and 11 from J, leaving 18 bases between them. CDR3 sequence (DNA): TGTGCCAGCTTCGGGCTAGGGCGGAGGGCTTTCTTT. Protein product: CASFGLGRRAFF.

The chain combines TRBV19 with TRBJ2-1; 7 positions match TRBD1. Germline trimming cut 6 bases from V and 3 bases from J; bases unmatched to any gene: 8. Germline loops: CDR1 LNHDA, CDR2 SQIVND (reference sequence). The CDR3 extends over 15 amino acids. The CDR3, as DNA: TGTGCCAGTAGGAGGCGGGCAGGGGGCTACAATGAGCAGTTCTTC. It yields the protein CASRRRAGGYNEQFF.

This clone showed up just once. V and J are TRBV19 and TRBJ1-1; D is possibly TRBD1 (5 bases). Trimming shortened V by 5 bases and J by 0 bases, and 16 bases separated the two germline ends. Germline assignment: CDR1 LNHDA and CDR2 SQIVND (reference sequence). The CDR3 sequence is 16 residues long. The CDR3 reads CASSWNRDSMNTEAFF. The CDR3 nucleotides are TGTGCCAGTAGTTGGAACCGGGACTCGATGAACACTGAAGCTTTCTTT.

The gene calls are TRBV10-3 and TRBJ2-7, with D possibly matching TRBD1 (5 bases). CDR3 size: 16 residues. The germline gives CDR1 ENHRY, CDR2 SYGVKD. Trimming removed 0 bases from V and 3 bases from J, with 15 bases in between. The chain's CDR3 is CAISESGVIGYYEQYF. The CDR3 region has the DNA TGTGCCATCAGTGAGTCAGGGGTCATCGGCTACTACGAGCAGTACTTC.

The chain employs TRBV9 and TRBJ1-2; D perhaps matches TRBD1 (5 bases). Trimming left V 0 bases short and J 4 bases short, with 13 bases between. This CDR3 has 15 amino acids. The germline gives CDR1 SGDLS, CDR2 YYNGEE. Here the CDR3 reads CASSVGGSSSYGYTF. The CDR3 DNA follows: TGTGCCAGCAGCGTAGGGGGGTCTTCTTCCTATGGCTACACCTTC.

This sequence joins TRBV6-6 and TRBJ2-7; D could derive from TRBD1 or TRBD2 (5 bases each). The V end lost 0 bases, the J end lost 3 bases, and 12 bases lay between the germline ends. The CDR3 contains 15 residues. Germline assignment: CDR1 MNHNY and CDR2 SVGAGI (reference sequence). CDR3 sequence (DNA): TGTGCCAGCAGTTACTCGGGGGAGAAGGACTACGAGCAGTACTTC. It is translated as CASSYSGEKDYEQYF.

The rearrangement joins TRBV28 to TRBJ1-6, with TRBD1 matching over 10 bases. CDR1 is MDHEN, CDR2 SYDVKM, per germline. V trimming: 8 bases; J trimming: 10 bases; junction bases outside the gene matches: 11. This CDR3 spans 15 amino acids. This CDR3 reads CASRPLGTGESPLHF. As DNA, the CDR3 is TGTGCCAGCCGACCTTTGGGGACAGGGGAATCACCCCTCCACTTT.

V and J are TRBV4-1 and TRBJ2-5, with 7 bases aligning to TRBD1. The CDR3 length is 15 residues. Germline V CDR1 and CDR2: MGHRA, YSYEKL. J was trimmed by 5 bases and V by 2 bases; bases with no gene match: 8. The CDR3 nucleotides are TGCGCCAGCAGCCAATTTTTAACAGGGGAGGAGACCCAGTACTTC. It yields the protein CASSQFLTGEETQYF.

Comment on this clone: A read error may account for a junction end that differs from germline. This chain joins TRBV15 and TRBJ1-2; D is unclear. CDR1 LNHNV and CDR2 YYDKDF come from the germline V gene (reference sequence). The CDR3 has 12 amino acids. The CDR3 region is CAASRATYGYTF. The CDR3 region has the DNA TGTGCCGCCAGCAGAGCAACCTATGGCTACACCTTC.